This TCR beta chain was retrieved from a study of T cell responses to AZD1222 COVID-19 vaccine. A word on this clone: Its antigen is as yet unknown. Sequence at one end of the junction differs from germline and may be a read error. The same CDR3 also results from other DNA sequences found in this sample.

Clones were sequenced by immunoSEQ multiplex PCR, and TCRdb holds only the in-frame ones, with some missing. Of roughly 120,000 clones in the sample, approximately 88% were seen once. CDR3 length equals 12 residues. CDR1 LNHDA and CDR2 SQIVND come from the germline V gene (reference sequence). Overall study findings and caveats: Donors, mostly white British, included more females; clonal diversity was possibly underestimated. Spike-wide vaccine-associated CD4 TCRs dominated at 160-218 and 743-854.

This rearrangement joins TRBV19 to TRBJ1-2; the D is unclear. This TCR was sampled from an adult in good health. The sequencing used peripheral blood, collected on day 0 of AZD1222 vaccination. CDR3 sequence (DNA): TGTGCCAGTAGTACCCGGGTCTATGGTTACACCTTC. It codes for CASSTRVYGYTF.